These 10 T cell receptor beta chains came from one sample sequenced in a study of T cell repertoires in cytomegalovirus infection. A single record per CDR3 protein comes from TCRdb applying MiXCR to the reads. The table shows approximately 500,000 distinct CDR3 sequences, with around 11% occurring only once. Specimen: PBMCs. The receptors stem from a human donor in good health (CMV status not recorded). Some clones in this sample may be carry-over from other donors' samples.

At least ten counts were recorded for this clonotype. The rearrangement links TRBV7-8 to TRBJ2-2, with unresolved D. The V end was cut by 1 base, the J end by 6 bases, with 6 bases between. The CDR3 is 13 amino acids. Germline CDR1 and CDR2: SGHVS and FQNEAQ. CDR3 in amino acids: CASSLDGAGELFF. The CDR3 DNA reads TGTGCCAGCAGCTTAGACGGCGCCGGGGAGCTGTTTTTT.

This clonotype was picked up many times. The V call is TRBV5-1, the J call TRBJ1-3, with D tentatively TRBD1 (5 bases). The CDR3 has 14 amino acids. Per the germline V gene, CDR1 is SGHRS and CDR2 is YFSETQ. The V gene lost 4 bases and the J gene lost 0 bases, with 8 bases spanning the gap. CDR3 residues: CASSAGSSGNTIYF. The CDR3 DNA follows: TGCGCCAGCAGCGCAGGGAGCTCTGGAAACACCATATATTTT.

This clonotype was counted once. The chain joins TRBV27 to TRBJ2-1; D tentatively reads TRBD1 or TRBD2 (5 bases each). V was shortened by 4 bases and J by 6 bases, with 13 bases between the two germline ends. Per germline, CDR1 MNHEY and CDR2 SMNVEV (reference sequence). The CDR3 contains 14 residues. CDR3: CASSSWDLRNEQFF. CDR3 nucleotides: TGTGCCAGCAGTTCTTGGGACCTCCGCAATGAGCAGTTCTTC.

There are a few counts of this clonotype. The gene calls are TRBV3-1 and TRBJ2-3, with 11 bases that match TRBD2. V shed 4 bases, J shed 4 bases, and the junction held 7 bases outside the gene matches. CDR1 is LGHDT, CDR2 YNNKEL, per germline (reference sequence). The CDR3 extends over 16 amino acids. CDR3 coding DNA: TGTGCCAGCAGCCCCACTAGCGGGAGTCCCCCAGATACGCAGTATTTT. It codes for CASSPTSGSPPDTQYF.

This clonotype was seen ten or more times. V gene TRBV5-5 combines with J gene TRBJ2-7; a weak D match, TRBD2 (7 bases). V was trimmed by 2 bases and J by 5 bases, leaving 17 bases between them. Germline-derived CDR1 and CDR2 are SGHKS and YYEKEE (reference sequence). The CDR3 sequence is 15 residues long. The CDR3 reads CASSLQGRGADEQYF. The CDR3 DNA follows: TGTGCCAGCAGCTTACAAGGACGGGGGGCTGACGAGCAGTACTTC.

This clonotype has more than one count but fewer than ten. The CDR3 reads CASSQDKGRGNSPLHF. The CDR3 nucleotides read TGTGCCAGCAGCCAAGATAAGGGAAGAGGCAATTCACCCCTCCACTTT. The rearrangement joins TRBV4-2 to TRBJ1-6; D is undetermined. The V and J ends lost 0 bases and 7 bases respectively, with 13 bases between them. Germline CDR1 is LGHNA and CDR2 is YNFKEQ. The CDR3 length is 16 residues.

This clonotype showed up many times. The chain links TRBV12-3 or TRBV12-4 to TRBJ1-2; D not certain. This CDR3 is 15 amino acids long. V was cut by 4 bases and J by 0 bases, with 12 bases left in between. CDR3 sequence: CASSSLDAANYGYTF. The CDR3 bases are TGTGCCAGCAGTTCATTGGACGCAGCTAACTATGGCTACACCTTC.

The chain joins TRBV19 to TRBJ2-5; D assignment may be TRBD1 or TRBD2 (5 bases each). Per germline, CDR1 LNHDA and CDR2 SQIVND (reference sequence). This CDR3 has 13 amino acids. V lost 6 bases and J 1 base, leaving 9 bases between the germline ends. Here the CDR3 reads CASRMGVQETQYF. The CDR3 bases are TGTGCCAGTAGAATGGGGGTCCAAGAGACCCAGTACTTC. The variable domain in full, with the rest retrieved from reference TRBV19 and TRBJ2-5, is DGGITQSPKYLFRKEGQNVTLSCEQNLNHDAMYWYRQDPGQGLRLIYYSQIVNDFQKGDIAEGYSVSREKKESFPLTVTSAQKNPTAFYLCASRMGVQETQYFGPGTRLLVL.

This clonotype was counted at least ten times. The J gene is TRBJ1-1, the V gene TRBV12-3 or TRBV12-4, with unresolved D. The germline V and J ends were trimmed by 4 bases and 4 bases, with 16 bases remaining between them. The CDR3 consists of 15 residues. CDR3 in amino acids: CASSSDSSGTTEAFF. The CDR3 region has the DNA TGTGCCAGCAGTTCCGACTCTTCTGGAACCACTGAAGCTTTCTTT.

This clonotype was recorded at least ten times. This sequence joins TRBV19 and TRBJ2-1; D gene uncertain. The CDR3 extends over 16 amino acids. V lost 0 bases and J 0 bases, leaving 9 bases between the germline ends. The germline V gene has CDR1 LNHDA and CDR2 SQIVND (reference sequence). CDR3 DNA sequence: TGTGCCAGTAGTATAGATCGGCAGAACTCCTACAATGAGCAGTTCTTC. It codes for CASSIDRQNSYNEQFF.